The 27 T cell receptor beta chains below come from one sample, sequenced in a study of T cell repertoires in cytomegalovirus infection. MiXCR, applied by TCRdb to the reads, yields one record per CDR3 protein. The profile covers about 740,000 distinct CDR3 sequences, with 35% to 45% appearing a single time and 2.8% taken by the ten largest. The sequencing input was PBMCs. These receptors were obtained from a human donor in good health (CMV status not recorded). Some clones in this sample may be carry-over from other donors' samples.

This clonotype was counted between two and nine times. The CDR3 protein is CASNLSGRATGTDTQYF. The CDR3 coding sequence is TGTGCCAGCAATCTTAGCGGGAGGGCCACCGGCACAGATACGCAGTATTTT. V and J are TRBV28 and TRBJ2-3; 11 bases agree with TRBD2. The V gene's germline CDR1 is MDHEN and CDR2 SYDVKM. The CDR3 has 17 residues. The junction had 10 bases not matched to a gene; V was cut back by 7 bases and J by 1 base.

The chain couples TRBV12-5 to TRBJ1-1, with 9 bases identical to TRBD1. CDR3 length: 17 amino acids. From germline, CDR1 is LGHNT and CDR2 FRNRAP. The V gene end was trimmed by 1 base and the J gene end by 1 base; junction bases not matched to a gene: 7. CDR3 sequence: CASGLAHPGQGNTEAFF. The CDR3 coding sequence is TGTGCTAGTGGTTTGGCACACCCGGGACAGGGGAACACTGAAGCTTTCTTT.

The chain recombines TRBV3-1 with TRBJ1-2, with a tentative D call TRBD1 (5 bases). Germline V gives CDR1 LGHDT, CDR2 YNNKEL (reference sequence). This CDR3 region has 14 residues. V was pared by 1 base and J by 8 bases, with 14 bases between. The CDR3 region is CASSQVSREGGYTF. CDR3 sequence (DNA): TGTGCCAGCAGCCAAGTAAGCAGGGAGGGAGGCTACACCTTC.

The chain couples TRBV7-9 to TRBJ2-7, with D possibly TRBD2 on 5 matching bases. Germline V gives CDR1 SEHNR, CDR2 FQNEAQ (reference sequence). The CDR3 covers 15 residues. Trimming removed 3 bases from V and 4 bases from J, with 16 bases in between. The CDR3 sequence is CASSFGGSIRYEQYF. Here the CDR3 DNA reads TGTGCCAGCAGCTTTGGTGGGAGCATTAGGTACGAGCAGTACTTC.

J is TRBJ2-3 and V is TRBV10-3; TRBD2 matches at 12 bases. Looked up from germline, CDR1 is ENHRY and CDR2 is SYGVKD. This CDR3 region has 19 residues. V lost 0 bases, J lost 3 bases, and 10 bases stayed unmatched. The CDR3 sequence is CAISESGPSGRGPTDTQYF. CDR3 nucleotides: TGTGCCATCAGTGAGTCCGGCCCTAGCGGGAGGGGGCCGACAGATACGCAGTATTTT.

J is TRBJ2-2 and V is TRBV7-2, with 9 bases that match TRBD2. Per the germline V gene, CDR1 is SGHTA and CDR2 is FQGNSA. Germline trimming cut 3 bases from V and 6 bases from J; bases unmatched to any gene: 5. The CDR3 has 15 amino acids. CDR3 sequence (DNA): TGTGCCAGCAGCTTTTCGGCTAGCGGGGCCGGGGAGCTGTTTTTT. This translates into CASSFSASGAGELFF.

This clonotype was seen only a few times. Here the CDR3 reads CASWTGGLLYEQYF. Here the CDR3 DNA reads TGTGCCAGCTGGACAGGGGGCCTGCTCTACGAGCAGTACTTC. The rearrangement uses TRBV6-1 and TRBJ2-7, with 11 nucleotides matching TRBD1. The J segment lost 3 bases and the V segment lost 8 bases, leaving 6 bases of the junction unmatched. The V gene's germline CDR1 is MNHNS and CDR2 SASEGT. There are 14 residues in the CDR3.

This clonotype has a handful of counts. CDR3 in amino acids: CASSARPGLASGELFF. The CDR3 bases are TGTGCCAGCAGCGCCAGGCCGGGACTAGCGTCCGGGGAGCTGTTTTTT. The chain recombines TRBV28 with TRBJ2-2, with TRBD2 matching 10 bases. From germline, CDR1 is MDHEN and CDR2 SYDVKM. This CDR3 comprises 16 residues. V was clipped by 6 bases and J by 6 bases; unmatched bases: 10. The full variable domain, its missing parts supplied by reference TRBV28 and TRBJ2-2, is DVKVTQSSRYLVKRTGEKVFLECVQDMDHENMFWYRQDPGLGLRLIYFSYDVKMKEKGDIPEGYSVSREKKERFSLILESASTNQTSMYLCASSARPGLASGELFFGEGSRLTVL.

The chain uses TRBV7-9 and TRBJ2-1; 16 nucleotides line up with TRBD2. Germline trimming cut 4 bases from V and 12 bases from J; bases unmatched to any gene: 9. This CDR3 is built from 16 residues. Germline assignment: CDR1 SEHNR and CDR2 FQNEAQ (reference sequence). The CDR3 bases are TGTGCCAGCAGCTCCGGGACTAGCGGGGGGGGGCTGGGGCAGTTCTTC. Amino acid sequence: CASSSGTSGGGLGQFF.

As concerns this clonotype: A much larger clone lies one base from this, so it may be a read error. CDR3: CASSPVVGMNTEAFF. The CDR3 nucleotides read TGTGCCAGCAGCCCAGTGGTGGGTATGAACACTGAAGCTTTCTTT. This chain joins TRBV7-2 and TRBJ1-1; D is uncertain. Germline CDR1 and CDR2: SGHTA and FQGNSA. Deletions cut 5 bases from V and 0 bases from J, with 13 bases between. This CDR3 is 15 amino acids long.

The chain carries TRBV6-1 and TRBJ2-2; D is possibly TRBD2 (5 bases). The CDR3 is 15 residues long. Per germline, CDR1 MNHNS and CDR2 SASEGT. V lost 7 bases and J lost 1, with 13 bases in between. CDR3 sequence reads: CASTSGSLNTGELFF. The CDR3 coding sequence is TGTGCCAGCACCTCGGGAAGTTTGAACACCGGGGAGCTGTTTTTT.

The chain recombines TRBV11-2 with TRBJ1-1; D is perhaps TRBD1 (5 bases). The V end lost 11 bases, the J end lost 5 bases, and 18 bases lay between the germline ends. From germline, CDR1 is SGHAT and CDR2 FQNNGV. This CDR3 is 13 amino acids long. The CDR3, as DNA: TGTGCCGGGGGGGGGGGGAAGAAAACTGAAGCTTTCTTT. Encoded protein: CAGGGGKKTEAFF.

V is TRBV4-1 and J is TRBJ2-7; D might be TRBD2 (6 bases). CDR3 length: 15 amino acids. Per germline, CDR1 MGHRA and CDR2 YSYEKL. V lost 1 base, J lost 3 bases, and 13 bases lay in between. The CDR3 is CASSQACGTVYEQYF. The CDR3 DNA follows: TGCGCCAGCAGCCAAGCCTGCGGGACGGTCTACGAGCAGTACTTC.

This chain connects TRBV28 to TRBJ2-7, with no clear D. The CDR3 extends over 12 amino acids. Between the trimmed V and J ends, which lost 9 bases and 2 bases, there was a span of 11 bases. Germline V gene sequence: CDR1 MDHEN, CDR2 SYDVKM. In DNA, the CDR3 is TGTGCCAGTCGGAGCCGGGCCTACGAGCAGTACTTC. This sequence encodes CASRSRAYEQYF.

This chain joins TRBV7-2 and TRBJ1-4, with a tentative D call TRBD1 (6 bases). This CDR3 comprises 16 residues. CDR1 SGHTA and CDR2 FQGNSA come from the germline V gene. V lost 5 bases and J 3 bases, leaving 16 bases between the germline ends. CDR3 loop: CASSLSYRVANEKLFF. CDR3 nucleotide sequence: TGTGCCAGCAGCCTAAGCTACAGGGTGGCTAATGAAAAACTGTTTTTT.

This clonotype was recorded once. This chain uses TRBV24-1 with TRBJ2-5, with TRBD1 matching 10 bases. J was trimmed by 3 bases and V by 5 bases; bases with no gene match: 2. The CDR3 length is 14 residues. Germline loops: CDR1 KGHDR, CDR2 SFDVKD. CDR3 sequence reads: CATSGQGAKETQYF. Written as DNA, the CDR3 is TGTGCCACCAGTGGACAGGGGGCTAAAGAGACCCAGTACTTC.

This clonotype was seen only a few times. J is TRBJ2-7 and V is TRBV6-5, with 9 bases fitting TRBD2. CDR1 and CDR2 from the germline V gene are MNHEY and SVGAGI. The length of the CDR3 is 14 residues. The J segment lost 7 bases and the V segment lost 7 bases, leaving 11 bases of the junction unmatched. The CDR3 DNA is TGTGCCAGCACTCGCGGGGGGGGCTGGGGGGAGCAGTACTTC. Translation gives CASTRGGGWGEQYF.

This clonotype was observed a handful of times. This chain uses TRBV6-1 with TRBJ2-7; no clear D gene. Trimming took off 2 bases at V and 3 bases at J, with 8 bases between the two ends. CDR3 length equals 13 residues. Per the germline V gene, CDR1 is MNHNS and CDR2 is SASEGT. DNA for the CDR3: TGTGCCAGCAGTGAACTTGCATACTACGAGCAGTACTTC. It yields the protein CASSELAYYEQYF.

The chain is built from TRBV7-9 and TRBJ2-5, with D perhaps matching TRBD2 (5 bases). With 6 bases removed from V and 2 bases from J, the gap between germline ends came to 7 bases. CDR1 is SEHNR and CDR2 is FQNEAQ in the germline V gene (reference sequence). This CDR3 spans 12 amino acids. In DNA, the CDR3 is TGTGCCAGCAGGGGAGTACAAGAGACCCAGTACTTC. Translating gives CASRGVQETQYF.

Comments on this clonotype: A much larger clone is a single base away; this may be a read error. The J gene is TRBJ2-1, the V gene TRBV7-2; TRBD1 matches at 8 bases. Per the germline V gene, CDR1 is SGHTA and CDR2 is FQGNSA. The CDR3 loop spans 15 amino acids. In DNA, the CDR3 is TGTGCCAGCAGCACAGACAGGGGACAGTACAATGTGCAGTTCTTC. Translating it yields CASSTDRGQYNVQFF.

This clonotype was seen ten or more times. CDR3: CASSSASGRSSSEQFF. CDR3 nucleotides: TGTGCCAGCAGCTCCGCTAGCGGGAGGTCTTCAAGTGAGCAGTTCTTC. The V and J genes are TRBV9 and TRBJ2-1; 11 bases fit TRBD2. With V trimmed by 4 bases and J by 9 bases, 12 bases remained unmatched. The CDR3 contains 16 residues. CDR1 is SGDLS and CDR2 is YYNGEE in the germline V gene.

Ten or more counts support this clonotype. The J gene is TRBJ2-5, the V gene TRBV14; 12 nucleotides agree with TRBD1. The germline V gene encodes CDR1 SGHDN and CDR2 FVKESK. CDR3 length: 20 amino acids. V shed 4 bases, J shed 0 bases, and the junction held 15 bases outside the gene matches. CDR3 sequence (DNA): TGTGCCAGCAGCCGAGGTCCGGGACAGGGGGCGCGAGGGTACCAAGAGACCCAGTACTTC. It specifies CASSRGPGQGARGYQETQYF.

This clonotype has a handful of counts. V usage is TRBV27 and J usage is TRBJ1-2, with 10 bases that match TRBD1. The CDR3 runs 14 residues. From germline, CDR1 is MNHEY and CDR2 SMNVEV (reference sequence). Trimming took 5 bases from V and 8 from J; bases not matched to a gene: 8. CDR3 region: CASSPWDRGWGYTF. The DNA for the CDR3 is TGTGCCAGCAGTCCCTGGGACAGGGGATGGGGCTACACCTTC.

This sequence joins TRBV12-3 or TRBV12-4 and TRBJ1-1; weak D call: TRBD1 (5 bases). CDR3 size: 15 residues. V gave up 6 bases and J gave up 4 bases, with 18 bases separating them. CDR3 in amino acids: CASSPMGVVSTEAFF. CDR3 DNA sequence: TGTGCCAGCAGCCCAATGGGGGTTGTGAGCACTGAAGCTTTCTTT.

The V and J genes are TRBV20-1 and TRBJ2-1, with 12 nucleotides matching TRBD2. The CDR3 consists of 15 residues. Germline V lookup: CDR1 DFQATT, CDR2 SNEGSKA (reference sequence). The ends lost 4 bases at V and 5 bases at J; junction bases unmatched: 6. The chain's CDR3 is CSATGLAGYNNEQFF. The CDR3 DNA is TGCAGTGCTACCGGACTAGCGGGATACAACAATGAGCAGTTCTTC.

A few counts support this clonotype. The chain has TRBV6-1 and TRBJ1-5; 7 nucleotides agree with TRBD1. The germline gives CDR1 MNHNS, CDR2 SASEGT. The CDR3 runs to 15 residues. V shed 8 bases, J shed 5 bases, and the junction held 12 bases outside the gene matches. Here the CDR3 DNA reads TGTGCCAGCCTACCAGACAGGGCAGGATATCAGCCCCAGCATTTT. Its translation is CASLPDRAGYQPQHF.

The sample holds a few counts of this clonotype. The V gene is TRBV6-4, the J gene TRBJ1-2, with 7 bases lining up with TRBD1. This CDR3 has 15 residues. From germline, CDR1 is MRHNA and CDR2 SNTAGT. Losses at the gene ends were 7 bases for V and 5 bases for J; bases not matched to a gene: 13. The DNA for the CDR3 is TGTGCCAGCAATCCCCTGCGGGACAGACTTTATGGCTACACCTTC. This encodes CASNPLRDRLYGYTF.